This T cell receptor (beta chain) is drawn from a study of T cell repertoires in cytomegalovirus infection. Overall study: Indications came from public TCR beta signatures; they pointed to CMV infection and to a matching HLA type. Study-wide results and limits: Frequencies of public TCR beta families were cumulated, and this identified carriers of CMV plus the relevant HLA. HLA-C-restricted CMV clonotypes gave the most frequent clonotype in two of eight donors.

Via MiXCR, TCRdb re-called the reads, giving one row per CDR3 protein. Among about 190,000 distinct CDR3 sequences listed, 7.5% to 10% were seen once. V was pared by 3 bases and J by 5 bases, with 17 bases between. The CDR3 is made up of 16 amino acids. Germline assignment: CDR1 SGHTA and CDR2 FQGNSA. This clonotype was counted many times. The antigen is unknown. Sequencing was done on a sample of PBMCs. This chain uses TRBV7-2 with TRBJ1-5; unclear D gene. This clonotype was sampled from a human donor in good health (CMV status not recorded). Some clones in this sample may be carry-over from other donors' samples. CDR3 loop: CASSFEGFSLDQPQHF. The CDR3, as DNA: TGTGCCAGCAGCTTCGAGGGATTCTCTTTAGATCAGCCCCAGCATTTT. Full variable domain (outside the CDR3, taken from reference TRBV7-2 and TRBJ1-5): GAGVSQSPSNKVTEKGKDVELRCDPISGHTALYWYRQSLGQGLEFLIYFQGNSAPDKSGLPSDRFSAERTGGSVSTLTIQRTQQEDSAVYLCASSFEGFSLDQPQHFGDGTRLSIL.